One sample yielded the 7 T cell receptor beta chains listed below, sequenced in a study of blood T cell repertoires in COVID-19. TCRdb's table, derived via immunoSEQ multiplex PCR, lists solely in-frame clones and lacks some. The sample consists of about 300,000 clones, approximately 84% of them appearing once. The sequenced sample consisted of peripheral blood. The receptors derive from a human donor with COVID-19, enrolled during active disease. The donor label of this sample is uncertain.

The chain couples TRBV12-5 to TRBJ1-1; 8 bases map to TRBD1. With 6 bases clipped from V and 0 bases from J, the junction kept 3 bases outside the gene matches. The CDR3 runs to 14 residues. Germline loops: CDR1 LGHNT, CDR2 FRNRAP. The CDR3 sequence: CASGQGAMNTEAFF. For the CDR3, the DNA is TGTGCTAGTGGCCAGGGGGCCATGAACACTGAAGCTTTCTTT.

This clone was observed a handful of times. V and J are TRBV7-9 and TRBJ1-6; tentatively, D is TRBD1 (5 bases). Between the trimmed V and J ends, which lost 5 bases and 7 bases, there was a span of 15 bases. This CDR3 spans 15 amino acids. Germline CDR1 SEHNR, CDR2 FQNEAQ (reference sequence). The CDR3 is CASSAGGRGNSPLHF. CDR3 DNA sequence: TGTGCCAGCAGCGCCGGGGGACGTGGCAATTCACCCCTCCACTTT.

V and J are TRBV4-2 and TRBJ2-2; 10 bases align to TRBD2. CDR3 length equals 16 residues. V was pared by 2 bases and J by 5 bases, with 5 bases of the junction left unmatched. Looked up from germline, CDR1 is LGHNA and CDR2 is YNFKEQ. CDR3 sequence (DNA): TGTGCCAGCAGCCAAAGCGGGAGGGCCGGGACCGGGGAGCTGTTTTTT. Translated, it gives CASSQSGRAGTGELFF.

This clone came up a few times. The gene calls are TRBV5-1 and TRBJ2-7; TRBD2 matches 14 bases. Unmatched junction bases numbered 10, after V lost 0 bases and J lost 2 bases. The germline V gene encodes CDR1 SGHRS and CDR2 YFSETQ. CDR3 length: 19 amino acids. CDR3 coding DNA: TGCGCCAGCAGCTTGGGTGGGGGCGCGGGACTAGCGGGAGCCTACGAGCAGTACTTC. Its translation is CASSLGGGAGLAGAYEQYF. The variable domain in full, with the rest retrieved from reference TRBV5-1 and TRBJ2-7, is KAGVTQTPRYLIKTRGQQVTLSCSPISGHRSVSWYQQTPGQGLQFLFEYFSETQRNKGNFPGRFSGRQFSNSRSEMNVSTLELGDSALYLCASSLGGGAGLAGAYEQYFGPGTRLTVT.

The chain employs TRBV14 and TRBJ2-2; weak D call: TRBD1 (6 bases). CDR1 is SGHDN and CDR2 is FVKESK in the germline V gene. The CDR3 has 15 amino acids. Trimming pared 4 bases from V and 4 bases from J, leaving 13 bases between. CDR3 in DNA: TGTGCCAGCAGCCTCCTGAAGGGGGTCACCGGGGAGCTGTTTTTT. It yields the protein CASSLLKGVTGELFF.

The chain couples TRBV11-2 to TRBJ1-2; 10 nucleotides match TRBD1. CDR1 is SGHAT and CDR2 is FQNNGV in the germline V gene. V lost 0 bases, J lost 8 bases, and 6 bases stayed unmatched. The CDR3 loop spans 15 amino acids. DNA of the CDR3: TGTGCCAGCAGCTTAGATCGGGACAGGGGTGAAGGCTACACCTTC. Amino acids: CASSLDRDRGEGYTF.

The chain couples TRBV7-2 to TRBJ2-2, with 10 nucleotides matching TRBD2. The CDR3 runs to 16 residues. The germline CDR1 and CDR2 sequences are SGHTA and FQGNSA. Unmatched junction bases numbered 4, after V lost 1 base and J lost 5 bases. CDR3 in amino acids: CASSLESGRETGELFF. The CDR3 DNA reads as TGTGCCAGCAGCTTAGAAAGCGGGAGGGAAACCGGGGAGCTGTTTTTT. Together with reference TRBV7-2 and TRBJ2-2, the CDR3 gives the full variable domain: GAGVSQSPSNKVTEKGKDVELRCDPISGHTALYWYRQSLGQGLEFLIYFQGNSAPDKSGLPSDRFSAERTGGSVSTLTIQRTQQEDSAVYLCASSLESGRETGELFFGEGSRLTVL.